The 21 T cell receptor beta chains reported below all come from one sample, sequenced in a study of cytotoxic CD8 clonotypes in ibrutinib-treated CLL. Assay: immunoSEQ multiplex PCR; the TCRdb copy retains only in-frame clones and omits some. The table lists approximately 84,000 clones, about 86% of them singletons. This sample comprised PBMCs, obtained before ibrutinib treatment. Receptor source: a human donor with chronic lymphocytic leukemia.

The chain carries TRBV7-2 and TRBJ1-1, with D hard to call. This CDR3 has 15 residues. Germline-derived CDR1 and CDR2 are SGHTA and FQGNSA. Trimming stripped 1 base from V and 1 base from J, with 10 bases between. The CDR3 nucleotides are TGTGCCAGCAGCTTAGTGGGCTCAAAGAACACTGAAGCTTTCTTT. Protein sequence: CASSLVGSKNTEAFF. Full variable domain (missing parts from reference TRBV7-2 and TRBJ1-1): GAGVSQSPSNKVTEKGKDVELRCDPISGHTALYWYRQSLGQGLEFLIYFQGNSAPDKSGLPSDRFSAERTGGSVSTLTIQRTQQEDSAVYLCASSLVGSKNTEAFFGQGTRLTVV.

The CDR3 spells CASSRQLAEETQYF. DNA of the CDR3: TGTGCCAGCAGCCGGCAACTAGCGGAAGAGACCCAGTACTTC. This chain connects TRBV5-4 to TRBJ2-5, with 8 bases identical to TRBD2. The CDR3 is 14 amino acids. J lost 3 bases, V lost 4 bases, and 5 bases had no gene match. In germline, CDR1 is SGHNT, CDR2 YYREEE (reference sequence).

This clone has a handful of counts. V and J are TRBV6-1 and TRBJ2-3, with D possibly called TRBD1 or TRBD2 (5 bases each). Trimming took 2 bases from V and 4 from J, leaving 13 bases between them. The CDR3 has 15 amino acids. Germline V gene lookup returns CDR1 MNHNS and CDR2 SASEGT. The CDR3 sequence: CASSETGPRADTQYF. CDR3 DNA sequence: TGTGCCAGCAGTGAAACGGGACCACGCGCAGATACGCAGTATTTT.

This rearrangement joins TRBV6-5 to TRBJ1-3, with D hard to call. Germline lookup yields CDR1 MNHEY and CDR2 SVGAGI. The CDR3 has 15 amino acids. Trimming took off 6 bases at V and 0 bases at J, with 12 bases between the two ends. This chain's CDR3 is CASRASGSSGNTIYF. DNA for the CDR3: TGTGCCAGCAGGGCCAGCGGGAGCTCTGGAAACACCATATATTTT.

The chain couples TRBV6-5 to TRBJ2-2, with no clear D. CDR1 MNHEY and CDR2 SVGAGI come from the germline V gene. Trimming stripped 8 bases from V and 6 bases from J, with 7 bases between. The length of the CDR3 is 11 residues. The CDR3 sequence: CASAAAGELFF. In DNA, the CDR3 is TGTGCCAGCGCCGCAGCCGGGGAGCTGTTTTTT.

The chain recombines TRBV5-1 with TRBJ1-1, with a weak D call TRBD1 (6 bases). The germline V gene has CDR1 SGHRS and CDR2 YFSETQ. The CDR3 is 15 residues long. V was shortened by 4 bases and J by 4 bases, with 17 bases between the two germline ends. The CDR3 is CASSPGGGRSTEAFF. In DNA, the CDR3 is TGCGCCAGCAGCCCTGGAGGGGGAAGGAGCACTGAAGCTTTCTTT.

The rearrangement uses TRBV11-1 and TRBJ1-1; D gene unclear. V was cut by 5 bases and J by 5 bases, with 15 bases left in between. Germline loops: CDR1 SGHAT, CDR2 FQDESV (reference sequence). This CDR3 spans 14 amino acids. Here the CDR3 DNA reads TGTGCCAGCAGCCGGAGACGGTTGGAGACTGAAGCTTTCTTT. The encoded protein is CASSRRRLETEAFF. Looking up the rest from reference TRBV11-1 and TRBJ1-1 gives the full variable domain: EAEVAQSPRYKITEKSQAVAFWCDPISGHATLYWYRQILGQGPELLVQFQDESVVDDSQLPKDRFSAERLKGVDSTLKIQPAELGDSAMYLCASSRRRLETEAFFGQGTRLTVV.

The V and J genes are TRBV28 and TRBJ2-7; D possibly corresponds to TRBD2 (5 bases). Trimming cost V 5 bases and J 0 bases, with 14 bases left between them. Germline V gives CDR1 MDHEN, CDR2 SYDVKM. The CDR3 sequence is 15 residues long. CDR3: CASSTSSTDSYEQYF. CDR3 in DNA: TGTGCCAGCAGTACCTCTAGCACCGACTCCTACGAGCAGTACTTC.

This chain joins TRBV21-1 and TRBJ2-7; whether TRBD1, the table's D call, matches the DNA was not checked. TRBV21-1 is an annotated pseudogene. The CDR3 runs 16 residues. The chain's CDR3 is CASSKPTGIFVYEQYF. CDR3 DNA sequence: TGTGCCAGCAGCAAGCCTACAGGGATCTTCGTCTACGAGCAGTACTTC.

The DNA of the CDR3 is TGCAGCGTTGATGGCGGTGAGACCCAGTACTTC. This gives the protein CSVDGGETQYF. The rearrangement uses TRBV29-1 and TRBJ2-5, with D unresolved. V lost 3 bases, J lost 5 bases, and 7 bases lay in between. The germline gives CDR1 SQVTM, CDR2 ANQGSEA. The CDR3 totals 11 residues.

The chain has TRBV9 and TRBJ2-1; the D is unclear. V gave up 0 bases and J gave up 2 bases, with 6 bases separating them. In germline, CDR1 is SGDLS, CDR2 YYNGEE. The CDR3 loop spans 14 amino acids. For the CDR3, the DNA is TGTGCCAGCAGCGTAGGCAAAGCCTACAATGAGCAGTTCTTC. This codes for CASSVGKAYNEQFF.

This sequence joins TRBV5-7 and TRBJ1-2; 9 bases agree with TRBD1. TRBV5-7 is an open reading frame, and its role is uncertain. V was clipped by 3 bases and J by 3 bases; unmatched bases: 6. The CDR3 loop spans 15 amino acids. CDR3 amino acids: CASSSDRGSDYGYTF. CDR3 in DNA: TGTGCCAGCAGCTCTGACAGGGGGTCCGACTATGGCTACACCTTC.

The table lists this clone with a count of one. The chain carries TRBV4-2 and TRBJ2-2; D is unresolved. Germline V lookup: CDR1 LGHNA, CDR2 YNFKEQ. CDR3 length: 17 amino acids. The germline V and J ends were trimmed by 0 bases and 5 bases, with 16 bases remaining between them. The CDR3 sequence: CASSQDRRTSVTGELFF. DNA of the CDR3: TGTGCCAGCAGCCAAGATCGAAGGACCTCCGTAACCGGGGAGCTGTTTTTT.

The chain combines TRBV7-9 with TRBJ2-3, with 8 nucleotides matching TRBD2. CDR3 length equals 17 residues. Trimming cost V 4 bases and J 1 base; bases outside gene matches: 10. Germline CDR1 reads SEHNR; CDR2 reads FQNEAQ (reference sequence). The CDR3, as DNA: TGTGCCAGCAGCTCCTTCCGACTAGCGAGACGCACAGATACGCAGTATTTT. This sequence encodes CASSSFRLARRTDTQYF.

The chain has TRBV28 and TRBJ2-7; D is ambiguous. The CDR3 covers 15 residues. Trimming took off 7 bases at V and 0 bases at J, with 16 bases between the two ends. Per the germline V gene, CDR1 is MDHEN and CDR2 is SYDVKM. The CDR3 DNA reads TGTGCCAGCACCTTCCAAGGCGGCAGCTCCTACGAGCAGTACTTC. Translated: CASTFQGGSSYEQYF.

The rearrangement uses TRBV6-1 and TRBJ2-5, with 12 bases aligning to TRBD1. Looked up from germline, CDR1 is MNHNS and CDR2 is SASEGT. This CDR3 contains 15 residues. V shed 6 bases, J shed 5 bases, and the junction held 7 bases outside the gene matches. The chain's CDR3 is CASSLGQGAFETQYF. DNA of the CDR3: TGTGCCAGCAGCTTGGGACAGGGGGCCTTTGAGACCCAGTACTTC.

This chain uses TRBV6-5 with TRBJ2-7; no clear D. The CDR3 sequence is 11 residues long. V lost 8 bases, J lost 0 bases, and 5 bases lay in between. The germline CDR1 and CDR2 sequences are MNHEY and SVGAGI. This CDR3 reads CASDSSYEQYF. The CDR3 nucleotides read TGTGCCAGCGATAGCTCCTACGAGCAGTACTTC.

The CDR3 region is CASSNGAGAGYEQYF. In DNA form, the CDR3 reads TGTGCCAGCAGCAACGGCGCGGGAGCGGGGTACGAGCAGTACTTC. The rearrangement joins TRBV6-5 to TRBJ2-7, with 7 bases fitting TRBD2. Trimming at V came to 6 bases and at J to 4 bases, leaving 12 bases not matched to a gene. The germline V gene has CDR1 MNHEY and CDR2 SVGAGI. The CDR3 loop spans 15 amino acids.

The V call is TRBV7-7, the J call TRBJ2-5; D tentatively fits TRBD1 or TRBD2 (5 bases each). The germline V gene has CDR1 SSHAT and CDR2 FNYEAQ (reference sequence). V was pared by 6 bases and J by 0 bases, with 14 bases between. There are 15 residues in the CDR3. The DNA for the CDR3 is TGTGCCAGCAGTTCGAATTTGGGGGACCAAGAGACCCAGTACTTC. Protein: CASSSNLGDQETQYF.

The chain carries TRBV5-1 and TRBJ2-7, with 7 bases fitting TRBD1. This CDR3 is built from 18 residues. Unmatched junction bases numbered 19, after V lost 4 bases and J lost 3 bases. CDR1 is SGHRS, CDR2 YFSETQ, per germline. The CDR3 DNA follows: TGCGCCAGCAGCCGGGACAGCTTAGGTGAGGGACAGCTCTACGAGCAGTACTTC. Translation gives CASSRDSLGEGQLYEQYF.

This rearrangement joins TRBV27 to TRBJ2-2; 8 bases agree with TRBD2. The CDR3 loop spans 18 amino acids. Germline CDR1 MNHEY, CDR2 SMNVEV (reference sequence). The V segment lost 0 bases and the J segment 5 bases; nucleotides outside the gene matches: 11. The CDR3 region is CASSLSINSGTRTGELFF. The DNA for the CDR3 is TGTGCCAGCAGTTTATCGATAAATAGCGGGACGAGGACCGGGGAGCTGTTTTTT.